A single sample gave rise to the 26 T cell receptor beta chains below, sequenced in a study of blood T cell repertoires in COVID-19. Data came from immunoSEQ multiplex PCR; TCRdb stores just in-frame clones and leaves some out. The table lists about 180,000 clones, around 83% of them singletons. The sample was peripheral blood. These receptors all stem from a woman in her 70s with COVID-19, enrolled during active disease.

CDR3 protein: CAWSVWASPLHF. CDR3 DNA sequence: TGTGCCTGGAGTGTTTGGGCTTCACCCCTCCACTTT. V is TRBV30 and J is TRBJ1-6; the D is unclear. V lost 0 bases and J 9 bases, leaving 6 bases between the germline ends. CDR1 and CDR2 (germline): GTSNPN, SVGIG (reference sequence). CDR3 length: 12 amino acids. Full variable domain (remainder filled in from reference TRBV30 and TRBJ1-6): SQTIHQWPATLVQPVGSPLSLECTVEGTSNPNLYWYRQAAGRGLQLLFYSVGIGQISSEVPQNLSASRPQDRQFILSSKKLLLSDSGFYLCAWSVWASPLHFGNGTRLTVT.

This rearrangement joins TRBV28 to TRBJ2-5, with TRBD1 as a possible D gene (6 bases). The ends were cut back, 5 bases at V and 0 bases at J, with 10 bases in the middle. Germline CDR1 is MDHEN and CDR2 is SYDVKM. CDR3 length: 14 residues. Here the CDR3 DNA reads TGTGCCAGCAGTCCGACAGGCTACCAAGAGACCCAGTACTTC. Translating gives CASSPTGYQETQYF.

V is TRBV7-8 and J is TRBJ1-1; weak D call: TRBD1 (5 bases). Trimming removed 5 bases at V and 1 base at J, with 11 bases between. The CDR3 contains 14 residues. Per germline, CDR1 SGHVS and CDR2 FQNEAQ. Written as DNA, the CDR3 is TGTGCCAGCAGCGCCAAGACAGCGAACACTGAAGCTTTCTTT. As protein: CASSAKTANTEAFF.

The chain has TRBV2 and TRBJ2-1; 9 nucleotides align to TRBD1. CDR3 length equals 16 residues. Germline loops: CDR1 SNHLY, CDR2 FYNNEI. V shed 8 bases, J shed 5 bases, and the junction held 13 bases outside the gene matches. CDR3 nucleotides: TGTGCCAGCGCACTTACAAGGGACAGGGTCGACAATGAGCAGTTCTTC. Translation: CASALTRDRVDNEQFF.

The chain uses TRBV7-2 and TRBJ2-7; the D gene is possibly TRBD1 (6 bases). The CDR3 is made up of 15 amino acids. Germline V gene sequence: CDR1 SGHTA, CDR2 FQGNSA. Deletions cut 3 bases from V and 0 bases from J, with 12 bases between. The CDR3 nucleotides are TGTGCCAGCAGCTTGAGACAGGTGCCCTCCTACGAGCAGTACTTC. It encodes CASSLRQVPSYEQYF.

The CDR3, as DNA: TGTGCCAGTCACGAGGCCGCAGATACGCAGTATTTT. Protein: CASHEAADTQYF. V is TRBV28 and J is TRBJ2-3; D remains unclear. The CDR3 contains 12 residues. Germline values: CDR1 MDHEN, CDR2 SYDVKM. Trimming took 9 bases from V and 4 from J, leaving 11 bases between them.

The chain combines TRBV5-8 with TRBJ1-1, with D perhaps TRBD1 (5 bases). V was cut by 0 bases and J by 7 bases, with 10 bases left in between. Germline CDR1 is SGHTS and CDR2 is YDEGEE. This CDR3 is 13 amino acids long. The CDR3 DNA follows: TGTGCCAGCAGCTTGGTAAGGGGCGTTGAAGCTTTCTTT. It is translated as CASSLVRGVEAFF.

The V call is TRBV28, the J call TRBJ2-5, with D uncertain. Germline V lookup: CDR1 MDHEN, CDR2 SYDVKM. V lost 2 bases to trimming and J lost 10 bases, with 11 bases between them. The CDR3 is 12 residues long. CDR3 bases: TGTGCCAGCAGTTTAGATGTTAGACACCAGTACTTC. Translated, it gives CASSLDVRHQYF.

Concerning this clone: At the DNA level, this CDR3 is encoded by other sequences in the same sample as well. The rearrangement uses TRBV19 and TRBJ2-5; D is ambiguous. In germline, CDR1 is LNHDA, CDR2 SQIVND (reference sequence). V lost 2 bases, J lost 3 bases, and 7 bases lay in between. CDR3 length equals 13 residues. The CDR3 sequence: CASSILAEETQYF. The CDR3 region has the DNA TGTGCCAGTAGTATATTGGCGGAAGAGACCCAGTACTTC.

For the CDR3, the DNA is TGTGCCTGGACCCCAAGCGGGAGGAGCTCCACCGGGGAGCTGTTTTTT. This encodes CAWTPSGRSSTGELFF. The chain carries TRBV30 and TRBJ2-2, with 9 bases matching TRBD2. CDR1 is GTSNPN, CDR2 SVGIG, per germline (reference sequence). V gave up 4 bases and J gave up 4 bases; unmatched junction bases: 10. CDR3 length: 16 amino acids. Full variable domain (remainder filled in from reference TRBV30 and TRBJ2-2): SQTIHQWPATLVQPVGSPLSLECTVEGTSNPNLYWYRQAAGRGLQLLFYSVGIGQISSEVPQNLSASRPQDRQFILSSKKLLLSDSGFYLCAWTPSGRSSTGELFFGEGSRLTVL.

The rearrangement uses TRBV7-2 and TRBJ2-1; unclear D gene. Germline V CDR1 and CDR2: SGHTA, FQGNSA. The CDR3 runs to 14 residues. Between the trimmed V and J ends, which lost 2 bases and 3 bases, there was a span of 8 bases. CDR3 in amino acids: CASSLSYYYNEQFF. The CDR3 region has the DNA TGTGCCAGCAGCTTATCCTATTACTACAATGAGCAGTTCTTC.

The V gene is TRBV10-2, the J gene TRBJ1-1; possible D gene TRBD1, 6 bases. The CDR3 is 14 residues long. In germline, CDR1 is WSHSY, CDR2 SAAADI. V shed 7 bases and J shed 6 bases, with 18 bases lying between them. This chain's CDR3 is CASTIELGGAEAFF. The CDR3 region has the DNA TGCGCCAGCACGATAGAACTAGGGGGGGCTGAAGCTTTCTTT.

The chain links TRBV12-3 or TRBV12-4 to TRBJ2-7, with TRBD1 matching over 8 bases. The CDR3 length is 13 residues. V dropped 3 bases and J dropped 7; count of bases not matched to a gene: 5. Here the CDR3 DNA reads TGTGCCAGCAGTTTGCAGGGGGCGTGGGAGCAGTACTTC. Translation: CASSLQGAWEQYF.

The chain links TRBV6-6 to TRBJ1-2; the D gene is possibly TRBD1 (5 bases). The germline gives CDR1 MNHNY, CDR2 SVGAGI (reference sequence). The CDR3 sequence is 15 residues long. The V gene lost 8 bases and the J gene lost 3 bases, with 19 bases spanning the gap. The CDR3 bases are TGTGCCAGCGTAGGATCGGACAAGGCCCACTATGGCTACACCTTC. It codes for CASVGSDKAHYGYTF.

The chain is built from TRBV28 and TRBJ2-3; TRBD2 might be the D (5 bases). Trimming removed 2 bases from V and 4 bases from J, with 10 bases in between. The CDR3 length is 14 residues. Germline V gene sequence: CDR1 MDHEN, CDR2 SYDVKM. Here the CDR3 reads CASSLPGSADTQYF. DNA for the CDR3: TGTGCCAGCAGTTTACCGGGGTCCGCAGATACGCAGTATTTT.

The J gene is TRBJ1-4, the V gene TRBV29-1, with 11 bases lining up with TRBD1. This CDR3 is 16 amino acids long. Germline values: CDR1 SQVTM, CDR2 ANQGSEA. With V trimmed by 4 bases and J by 6 bases, 10 bases remained unmatched. The CDR3 DNA is TGCAGCGTTGCGCCCGGGACAGGGGGATCCTATGAAAAACTGTTTTTT. Amino acids: CSVAPGTGGSYEKLFF.

The gene calls are TRBV10-3 and TRBJ2-7, with 7 bases that match TRBD1. CDR1 ENHRY and CDR2 SYGVKD come from the germline V gene. V shed 6 bases and J 0 bases; nucleotides not matched to a gene: 2. The length of the CDR3 is 13 residues. The CDR3 loop reads CAISGQDSYEQYF. The DNA of the CDR3 is TGTGCCATCAGCGGACAGGACTCCTACGAGCAGTACTTC.

The chain carries TRBV19 and TRBJ2-7; TRBD2 is a possible D gene (7 bases). V was trimmed by 3 bases and J by 6 bases, leaving 15 bases between them. Germline V gives CDR1 LNHDA, CDR2 SQIVND (reference sequence). This CDR3 comprises 14 residues. CDR3: CASSIGAGHSEQYF. In DNA, the CDR3 is TGTGCCAGTAGTATTGGAGCGGGACACTCCGAGCAGTACTTC.

Turning to this clone: Other DNA variants within this sample encode the same CDR3. The chain carries TRBV18 and TRBJ2-5; 12 positions match TRBD1. The CDR3 has 16 residues. Germline values: CDR1 KGHSH, CDR2 LQKENI. V gave up 2 bases and J gave up 5 bases; unmatched junction bases: 6. The CDR3: CASSPGTGGAGETQYF. CDR3 nucleotides: TGTGCCAGCTCACCAGGGACAGGGGGCGCAGGGGAGACCCAGTACTTC.

This chain uses TRBV27 with TRBJ2-5, with TRBD2 identical over 12 bases. The CDR3 is made up of 15 amino acids. Germline lookup yields CDR1 MNHEY and CDR2 SMNVEV (reference sequence). V was pared by 6 bases and J by 5 bases, with 7 bases of the junction left unmatched. The CDR3 reads CASRLRLAGVETQYF. DNA for the CDR3: TGTGCCAGCAGACTTAGACTAGCGGGAGTGGAGACCCAGTACTTC.

The chain has TRBV7-9 and TRBJ2-2; 9 bases line up with TRBD1. The junction had 4 bases not matched to a gene; V was cut back by 5 bases and J by 3 bases. The length of the CDR3 is 15 residues. The germline gives CDR1 SEHNR, CDR2 FQNEAQ (reference sequence). The CDR3 coding sequence is TGTGCCAGCAGCCCGGGACAGGGTTACACCGGGGAGCTGTTTTTT. Translation gives CASSPGQGYTGELFF.

In this sample, this clone turned up once. The chain employs TRBV5-4 and TRBJ2-5; maybe TRBD1 (5 bases). From germline, CDR1 is SGHNT and CDR2 YYREEE (reference sequence). Deletions cut 2 bases from V and 5 bases from J, with 16 bases between. The CDR3 consists of 15 residues. CDR3 amino acids: CASSFLQGSTETQYF. The CDR3 DNA sequence: TGTGCCAGCAGCTTCTTGCAGGGCAGTACGGAGACCCAGTACTTC.

This clone was seen a handful of times. V gene TRBV27 combines with J gene TRBJ1-4; 8 nucleotides agree with TRBD1. This CDR3 spans 13 amino acids. In germline, CDR1 is MNHEY, CDR2 SMNVEV (reference sequence). V was pared by 7 bases and J by 8 bases, with 6 bases of the junction left unmatched. In DNA, the CDR3 is TGTGCCAGCACCCGGACAGGGTCGGAAAAACTGTTTTTT. Amino acids: CASTRTGSEKLFF.

CDR3 residues: CASSSPGLAGDYEQYF. In nucleotides, the CDR3 is TGTGCCAGCAGCTCGCCAGGACTAGCGGGAGACTACGAGCAGTACTTC. The V gene is TRBV5-4, the J gene TRBJ2-7; 13 nucleotides line up with TRBD2. The germline V gene encodes CDR1 SGHNT and CDR2 YYREEE (reference sequence). With V trimmed by 3 bases and J by 3 bases, 6 bases remained unmatched. The CDR3 has 16 amino acids.

This rearrangement joins TRBV4-1 to TRBJ2-3; D call uncertain. This CDR3 has 18 amino acids. CDR1 and CDR2 from the germline V gene are MGHRA and YSYEKL. Trimming took off 0 bases at V and 4 bases at J, with 20 bases between the two ends. CDR3 nucleotide sequence: TGCGCCAGCAGCCAAGAAGGCCACTACCAATCAAACCCAGATACGCAGTATTTT. The encoded protein is CASSQEGHYQSNPDTQYF.

The rearrangement links TRBV18 to TRBJ2-7, with 14 bases aligning to TRBD2. This CDR3 has 13 residues. V gave up 6 bases and J gave up 7 bases; unmatched junction bases: 2. CDR1 is KGHSH and CDR2 is LQKENI in the germline V gene. The CDR3 DNA follows: TGTGCCAGCTCGGGACTAGCGGGAGATGAGCAGTACTTC. Translated: CASSGLAGDEQYF.